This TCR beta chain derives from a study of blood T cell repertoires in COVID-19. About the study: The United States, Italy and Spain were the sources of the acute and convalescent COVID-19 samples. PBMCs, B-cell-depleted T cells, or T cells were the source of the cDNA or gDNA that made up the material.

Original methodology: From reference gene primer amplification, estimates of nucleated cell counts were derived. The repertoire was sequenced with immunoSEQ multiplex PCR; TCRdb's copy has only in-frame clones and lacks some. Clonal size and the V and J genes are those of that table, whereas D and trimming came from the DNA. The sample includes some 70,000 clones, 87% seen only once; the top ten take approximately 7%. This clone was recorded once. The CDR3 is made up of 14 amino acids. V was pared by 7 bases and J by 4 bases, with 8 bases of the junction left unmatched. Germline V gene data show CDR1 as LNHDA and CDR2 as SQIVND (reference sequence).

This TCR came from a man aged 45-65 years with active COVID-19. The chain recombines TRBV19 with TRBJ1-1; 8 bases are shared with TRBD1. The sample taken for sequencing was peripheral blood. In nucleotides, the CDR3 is TGTGCCAGTACCGTGACAGGGGTTGGCACTGAAGCTTTCTTT. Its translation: CASTVTGVGTEAFF.